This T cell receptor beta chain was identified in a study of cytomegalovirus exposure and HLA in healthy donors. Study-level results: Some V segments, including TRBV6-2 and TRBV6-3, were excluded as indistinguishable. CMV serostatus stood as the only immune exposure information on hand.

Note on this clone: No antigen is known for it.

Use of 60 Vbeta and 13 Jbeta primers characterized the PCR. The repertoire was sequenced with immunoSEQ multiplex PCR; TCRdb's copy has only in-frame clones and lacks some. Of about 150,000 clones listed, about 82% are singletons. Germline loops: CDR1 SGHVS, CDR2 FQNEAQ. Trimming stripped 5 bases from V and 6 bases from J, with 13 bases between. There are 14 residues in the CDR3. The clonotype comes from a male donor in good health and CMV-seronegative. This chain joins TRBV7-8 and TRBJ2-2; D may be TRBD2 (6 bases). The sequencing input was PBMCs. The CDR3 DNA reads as TGTGCCAGCAGCCCCGGGACTGCGTCCGGGGAGCTGTTTTTT. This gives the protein CASSPGTASGELFF.